Following are 3 T cell receptor beta chains from one sample sequenced in a study of blood T cell repertoires in COVID-19. Data came from immunoSEQ multiplex PCR; TCRdb stores just in-frame clones and leaves some out. The table has some 310,000 clones, about 90% seen once; the top ten hold 2.5% to 3%. The specimen was peripheral blood. All receptors come from a woman aged 30 to 39 with COVID-19, enrolled during active disease.

V and J are TRBV30 and TRBJ2-5; a weak D match, TRBD2 (7 bases). Germline V gene data show CDR1 as GTSNPN and CDR2 as SVGIG (reference sequence). V was trimmed by 1 base and J by 2 bases, leaving 11 bases between them. This CDR3 region has 14 residues. The CDR3 is CAWSGRGAQETQYF. In DNA form, the CDR3 reads TGTGCCTGGAGTGGTCGGGGGGCTCAAGAGACCCAGTACTTC.

CDR3 coding DNA: TGTGCCAGTCAAGACAGGGGGGGGAATGAAAAACTGTTTTTT. Protein: CASQDRGGNEKLFF. V usage is TRBV27 and J usage is TRBJ1-4; TRBD1 matches at 9 bases. With 9 bases clipped from V and 5 bases from J, the junction kept 7 bases outside the gene matches. Per the germline V gene, CDR1 is MNHEY and CDR2 is SMNVEV (reference sequence). The CDR3 is made up of 14 amino acids.

This clone was found a few times. The rearrangement links TRBV7-8 to TRBJ2-1; no firm D call. Germline V gene sequence: CDR1 SGHVS, CDR2 FQNEAQ. Trimming removed 7 bases from V and 6 bases from J, with 19 bases in between. The CDR3 loop spans 15 amino acids. This CDR3 is CASTPPWRLGNEQFF. CDR3 nucleotide sequence: TGTGCCAGCACCCCCCCCTGGCGGCTCGGCAATGAGCAGTTCTTC.